The clone carrying this TCR beta chain was counted once. The antigen is undetermined. The data derive from a study of T-cell reconstitution after alpha-beta-depleted transplantation in children. Overall study results and limits: Reports say that about two months after transplant, the alpha-beta T cells came out of several hundred graft clones that had expanded.

TCRbeta library construction was performed incorporating unique molecular identifiers. TCRdb reprocessed the PCR reads with MiXCR, giving one entry per CDR3 protein. The sample yields 490,000 or so distinct CDR3 sequences, roughly a tenth seen once. The ends were cut back, 5 bases at V and 1 base at J, with 11 bases in the middle. The CDR3 extends over 15 amino acids. Germline CDR1 and CDR2: SGHAT and FQDESV (reference sequence). The receptor comes from a child aged 2-15 years with inherited bone marrow failure, due to receive a stem cell transplant. The input for sequencing was PBMCs, taken before TCRalphabeta/CD19-depleted stem cell transplant. This chain uses TRBV11-1 with TRBJ2-2, with D possibly matching TRBD1 (6 bases). In DNA form, the CDR3 reads TGTGCCAGCAGCGGGACAAAAGGGAACACCGGGGAGCTGTTTTTT. Translating gives CASSGTKGNTGELFF. Full variable domain (rest looked up from reference TRBV11-1 and TRBJ2-2): EAEVAQSPRYKITEKSQAVAFWCDPISGHATLYWYRQILGQGPELLVQFQDESVVDDSQLPKDRFSAERLKGVDSTLKIQPAELGDSAMYLCASSGTKGNTGELFFGEGSRLTVL.